This TCR beta chain appears in the sequencing data of a study of shared clonotypes between healthy human individuals. This CDR3 has 12 amino acids. Per the germline V gene, CDR1 is SGHDN and CDR2 is FVKESK. V was clipped by 4 bases and J by 5 bases, with 8 bases between them. The data were produced by immunoSEQ multiplex PCR, yet TCRdb's version contains in-frame clones alone and is incomplete. This sample carries roughly 2.4 million clones, more than 90% of them seen once, and the ten largest clones take 0.13%. Sequencing input: naive CD4+ T cells sorted from blood. Subset defined: CD45RA+ positively selected. The chain is built from TRBV14 and TRBJ1-2; no firm D call. The TCR originated in a man younger than 30 in good health. CDR3 coding DNA: TGTGCCAGCAGCCTATTAAATTATGGCTACACCTTC. This gives the protein CASSLLNYGYTF.